The text below deals with one TCR beta chain. The antigen is undetermined. The source of the sample is a study of STAT5B mutations in CD4+ large granular lymphocyte leukemia. Broader study findings: Patient cell sources varied; several CD4-sorted samples entered the clonality comparison.

Libraries were prepared by immunoSEQ multiplex PCR; TCRdb keeps only in-frame clonotypes and omits some of them. The sample records over 2,000 clones, around 90% being singletons. The trim removed 4 bases at V and 4 bases at J, leaving 7 bases unmatched. Germline V CDR1 and CDR2: SGHTS, YDEGEE. The CDR3 loop spans 15 amino acids. Sequenced sample: PBMCs. The chain combines TRBV5-8 with TRBJ1-4, with 7 bases that match TRBD1. The sequence was collected from a woman in her 70s with CD4+ T-cell large granular lymphocyte leukemia. The chain's CDR3 is CASSGPRGNNEKLFF. The DNA of the CDR3 is TGTGCCAGCAGCGGTCCCAGGGGGAATAATGAAAAACTGTTTTTT.